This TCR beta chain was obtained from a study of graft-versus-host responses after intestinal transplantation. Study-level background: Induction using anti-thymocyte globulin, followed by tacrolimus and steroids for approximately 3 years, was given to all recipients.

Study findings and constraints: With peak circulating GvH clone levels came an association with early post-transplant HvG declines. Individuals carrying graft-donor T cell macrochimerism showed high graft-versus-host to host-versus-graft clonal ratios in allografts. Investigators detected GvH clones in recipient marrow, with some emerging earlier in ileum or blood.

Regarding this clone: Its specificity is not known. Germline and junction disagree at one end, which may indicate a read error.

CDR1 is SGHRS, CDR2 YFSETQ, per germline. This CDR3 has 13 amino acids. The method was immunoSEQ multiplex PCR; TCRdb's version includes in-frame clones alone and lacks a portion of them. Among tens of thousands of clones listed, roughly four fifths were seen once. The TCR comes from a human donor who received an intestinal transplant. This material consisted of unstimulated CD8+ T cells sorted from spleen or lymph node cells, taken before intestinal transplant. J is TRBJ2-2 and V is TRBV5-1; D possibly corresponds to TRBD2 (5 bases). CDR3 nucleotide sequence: TGCGCCAACCGGACGGATGAACACCGGGGAGCTGTTTTT. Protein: CANRTDEHRGAVF.